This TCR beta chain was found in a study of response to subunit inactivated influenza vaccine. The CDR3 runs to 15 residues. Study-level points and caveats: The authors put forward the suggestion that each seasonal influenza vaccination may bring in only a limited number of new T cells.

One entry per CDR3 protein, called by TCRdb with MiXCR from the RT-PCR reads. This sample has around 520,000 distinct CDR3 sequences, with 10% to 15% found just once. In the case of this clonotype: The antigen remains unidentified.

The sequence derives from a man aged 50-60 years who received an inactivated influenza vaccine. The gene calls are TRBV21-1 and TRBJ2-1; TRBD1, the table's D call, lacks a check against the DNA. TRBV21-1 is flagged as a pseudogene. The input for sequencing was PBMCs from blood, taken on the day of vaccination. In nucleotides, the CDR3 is TGTGCCAGCAGCAGATACTTCCGGGTTTCAAATGAGCAGTTCTTC. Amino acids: CASSRYFRVSNEQFF.